This T cell receptor (beta chain) came from a study of Ad26.COV2.S vaccination and SARS-CoV-2 variants. V was shortened by 8 bases and J by 8 bases, with 18 bases between the two germline ends. The CDR3 totals 14 residues. The V gene's germline CDR1 is MDHEN and CDR2 SYDVKM. On this clone itself: Its target is unknown.

Treatment given: some 19 received Ad26.COV2.S at low or high dose, single or two shots; 5 received placebo; per-sample allocation not given. Samples came from day 63 after the first vaccine or placebo injection. General study results and limits: A substantial breadth of spike-specific CD8+ and CD4+ T cell responses after vaccination has been reported. The study found similar non-spike TCR breadth in vaccine and placebo recipients.

Repertoires were generated with immunoSEQ multiplex PCR, while TCRdb's copy carries only in-frame clones and drops some. The sample holds around 240,000 clones, 88% seen once. This TCR was recovered from a person aged 18-60 years who received the Ad26.COV2.S COVID-19 vaccine or a placebo. V is TRBV28 and J is TRBJ2-2; TRBD1 is a possible D gene (6 bases). The starting material was peripheral blood, obtained in a trial of Ad26.COV2.S vaccine versus placebo. DNA of the CDR3: TGTGCCAGCGGCCCTAGGGACACCCAAGGGGAGCTGTTTTTT. Amino acids: CASGPRDTQGELFF.